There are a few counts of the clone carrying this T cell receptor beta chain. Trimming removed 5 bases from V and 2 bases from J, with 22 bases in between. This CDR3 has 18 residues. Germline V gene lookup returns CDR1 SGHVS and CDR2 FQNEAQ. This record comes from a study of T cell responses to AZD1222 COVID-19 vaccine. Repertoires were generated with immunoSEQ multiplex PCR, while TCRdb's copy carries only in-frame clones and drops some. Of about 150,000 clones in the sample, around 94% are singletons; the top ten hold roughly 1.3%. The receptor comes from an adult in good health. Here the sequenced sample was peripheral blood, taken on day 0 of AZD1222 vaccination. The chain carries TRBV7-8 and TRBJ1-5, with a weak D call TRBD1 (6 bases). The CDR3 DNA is TGTGCCAGCAGCGGGTCCGGGACAAGTAATTTGGGCAATCAGCCCCAGCATTTT. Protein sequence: CASSGSGTSNLGNQPQHF.